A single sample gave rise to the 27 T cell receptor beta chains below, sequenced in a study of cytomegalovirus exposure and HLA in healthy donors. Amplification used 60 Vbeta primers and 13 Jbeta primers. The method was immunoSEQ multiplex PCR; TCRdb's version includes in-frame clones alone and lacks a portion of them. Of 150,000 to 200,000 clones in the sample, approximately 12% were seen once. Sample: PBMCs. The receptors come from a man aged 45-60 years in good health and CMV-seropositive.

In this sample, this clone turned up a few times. CDR3 residues: CASSPGTESTPLHF. CDR3 in DNA: TGTGCCAGCAGCCCCGGGACAGAGAGTACCCCCCTCCACTTT. This sequence joins TRBV5-4 and TRBJ1-6, with 7 bases lining up with TRBD1. The V and J ends lost 4 bases and 13 bases, in that order; junction bases with no gene match: 11. Looked up from germline, CDR1 is SGHNT and CDR2 is YYREEE (reference sequence). This CDR3 is 14 amino acids long.

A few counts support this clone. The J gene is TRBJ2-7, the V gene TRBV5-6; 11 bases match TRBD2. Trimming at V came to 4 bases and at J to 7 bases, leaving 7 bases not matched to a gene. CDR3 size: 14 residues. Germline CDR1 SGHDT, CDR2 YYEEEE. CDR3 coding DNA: TGTGCCAGCAGCGGAACTAGCGGGGGCTGGGAGCAGTACTTC. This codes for CASSGTSGGWEQYF. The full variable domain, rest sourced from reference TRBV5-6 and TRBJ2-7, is DAGVTQSPTHLIKTRGQQVTLRCSPKSGHDTVSWYQQALGQGPQFIFQYYEEEERQRGNFPDRFSGHQFPNYSSELNVNALLLGDSALYLCASSGTSGGWEQYFGPGTRLTVT.

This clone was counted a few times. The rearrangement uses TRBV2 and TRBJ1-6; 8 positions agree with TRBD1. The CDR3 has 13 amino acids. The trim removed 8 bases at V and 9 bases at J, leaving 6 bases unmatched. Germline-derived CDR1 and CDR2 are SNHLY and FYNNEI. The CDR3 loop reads CASGPGGSSPLHF. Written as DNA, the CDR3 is TGTGCCAGCGGTCCAGGGGGCAGTTCACCCCTCCACTTT.

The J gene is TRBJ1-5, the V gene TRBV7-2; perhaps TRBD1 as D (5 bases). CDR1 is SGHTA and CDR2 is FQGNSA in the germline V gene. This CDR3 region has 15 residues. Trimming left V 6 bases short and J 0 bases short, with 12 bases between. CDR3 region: CASSQGHYSNQPQHF. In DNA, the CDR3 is TGTGCCAGCAGTCAGGGCCATTATAGCAATCAGCCCCAGCATTTT.

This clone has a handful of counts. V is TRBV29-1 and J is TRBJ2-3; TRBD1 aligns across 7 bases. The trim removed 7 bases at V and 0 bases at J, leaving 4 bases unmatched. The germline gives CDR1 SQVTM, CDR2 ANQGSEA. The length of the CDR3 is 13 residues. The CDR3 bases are TGCAGCGCGGACAGGTCTAGCACAGATACGCAGTATTTT. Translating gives CSADRSSTDTQYF.

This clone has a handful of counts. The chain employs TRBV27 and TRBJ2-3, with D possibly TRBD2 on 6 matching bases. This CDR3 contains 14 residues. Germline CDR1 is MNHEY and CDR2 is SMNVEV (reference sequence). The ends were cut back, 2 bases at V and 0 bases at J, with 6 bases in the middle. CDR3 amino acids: CASSLAGSTDTQYF. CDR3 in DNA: TGTGCCAGCAGTTTAGCGGGGAGCACAGATACGCAGTATTTT.

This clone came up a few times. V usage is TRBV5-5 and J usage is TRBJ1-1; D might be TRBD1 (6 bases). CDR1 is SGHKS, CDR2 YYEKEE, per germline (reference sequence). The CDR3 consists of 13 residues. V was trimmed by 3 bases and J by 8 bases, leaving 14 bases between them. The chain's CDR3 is CASSWAAGAEAFF. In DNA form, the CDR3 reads TGTGCCAGCAGCTGGGCGGCGGGGGCGGAAGCTTTCTTT.

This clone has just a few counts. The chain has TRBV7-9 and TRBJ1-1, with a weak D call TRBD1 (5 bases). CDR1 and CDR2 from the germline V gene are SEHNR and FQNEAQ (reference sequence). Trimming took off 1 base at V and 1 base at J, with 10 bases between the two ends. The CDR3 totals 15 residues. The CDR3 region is CASSLVSGRNTEAFF. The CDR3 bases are TGTGCCAGCAGCTTAGTATCAGGGCGGAACACTGAAGCTTTCTTT.

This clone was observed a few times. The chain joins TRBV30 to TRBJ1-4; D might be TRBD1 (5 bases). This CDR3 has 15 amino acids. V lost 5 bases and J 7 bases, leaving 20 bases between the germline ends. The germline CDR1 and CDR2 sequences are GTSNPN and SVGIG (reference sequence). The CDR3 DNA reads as TGTGCCTGGGGGGGGGATCAGGACGGGGCTGAAAAACTGTTTTTT. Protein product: CAWGGDQDGAEKLFF.

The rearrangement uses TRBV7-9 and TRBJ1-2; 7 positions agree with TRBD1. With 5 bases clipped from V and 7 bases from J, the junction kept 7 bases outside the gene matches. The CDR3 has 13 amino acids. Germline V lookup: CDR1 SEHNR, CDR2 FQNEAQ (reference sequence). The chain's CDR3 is CASSRGTEGGYTF. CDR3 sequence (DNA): TGTGCCAGCAGCCGCGGGACAGAAGGTGGCTACACCTTC.

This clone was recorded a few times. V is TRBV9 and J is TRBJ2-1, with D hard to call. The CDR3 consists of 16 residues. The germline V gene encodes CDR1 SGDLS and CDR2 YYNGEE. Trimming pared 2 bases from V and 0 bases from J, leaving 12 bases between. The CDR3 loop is CASSVADSNSYNEQFF. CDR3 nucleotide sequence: TGTGCCAGCAGCGTCGCTGACTCTAACTCCTACAATGAGCAGTTCTTC.

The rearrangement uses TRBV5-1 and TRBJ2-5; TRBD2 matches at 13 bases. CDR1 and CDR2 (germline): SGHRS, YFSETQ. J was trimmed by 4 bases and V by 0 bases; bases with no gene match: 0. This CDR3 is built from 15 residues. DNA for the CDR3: TGCGCCAGCAGCTTGGGACTAGCGGGGGGAGAGACCCAGTACTTC. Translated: CASSLGLAGGETQYF.

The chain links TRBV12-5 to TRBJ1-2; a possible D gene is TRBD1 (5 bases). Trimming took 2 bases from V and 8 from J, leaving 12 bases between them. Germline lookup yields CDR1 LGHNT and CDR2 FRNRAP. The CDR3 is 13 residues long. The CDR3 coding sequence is TGTGCTAGTGGTTTGCCTAACGGGGGGGGCTACACCTTC. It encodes CASGLPNGGGYTF. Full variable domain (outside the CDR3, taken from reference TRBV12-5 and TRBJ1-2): DARVTQTPRHKVTEMGQEVTMRCQPILGHNTVFWYRQTMMQGLELLAYFRNRAPLDDSGMPKDRFSAEMPDATLATLKIQPSEPRDSAVYFCASGLPNGGGYTFGSGTRLTVV.

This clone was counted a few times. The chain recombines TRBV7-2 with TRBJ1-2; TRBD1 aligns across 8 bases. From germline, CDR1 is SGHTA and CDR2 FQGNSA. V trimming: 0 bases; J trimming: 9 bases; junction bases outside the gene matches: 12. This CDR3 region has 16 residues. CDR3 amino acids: CASSLAREQGGRSYTF. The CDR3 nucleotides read TGTGCCAGCAGCTTAGCTAGGGAACAGGGGGGAAGGAGCTACACCTTC.

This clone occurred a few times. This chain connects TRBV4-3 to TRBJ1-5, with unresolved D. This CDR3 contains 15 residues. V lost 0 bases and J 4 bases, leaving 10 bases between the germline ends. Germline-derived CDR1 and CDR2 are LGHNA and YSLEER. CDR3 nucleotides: TGCGCCAGCAGCCAAGACTACAGCACAAATCAGCCCCAGCATTTT. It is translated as CASSQDYSTNQPQHF.

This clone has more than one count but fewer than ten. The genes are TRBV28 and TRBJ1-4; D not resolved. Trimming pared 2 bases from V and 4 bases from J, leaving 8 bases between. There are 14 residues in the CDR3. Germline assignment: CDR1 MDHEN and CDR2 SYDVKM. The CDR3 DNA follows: TGTGCCAGCAGTTTAGGACTCAATAATGAAAAACTGTTTTTT. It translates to CASSLGLNNEKLFF.

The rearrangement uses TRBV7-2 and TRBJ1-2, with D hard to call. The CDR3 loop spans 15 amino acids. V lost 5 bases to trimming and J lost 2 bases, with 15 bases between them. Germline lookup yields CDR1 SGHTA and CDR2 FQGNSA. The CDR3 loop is CASSTAMGRNYGYTF. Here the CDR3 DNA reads TGTGCCAGCAGCACAGCTATGGGCAGAAACTATGGCTACACCTTC.

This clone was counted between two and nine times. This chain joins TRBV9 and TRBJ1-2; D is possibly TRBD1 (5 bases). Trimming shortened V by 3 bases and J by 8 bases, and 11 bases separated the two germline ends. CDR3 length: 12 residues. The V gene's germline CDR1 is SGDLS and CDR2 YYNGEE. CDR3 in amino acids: CASSARVEGYTF. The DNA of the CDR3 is TGTGCCAGCAGCGCCAGGGTGGAAGGCTACACCTTC.

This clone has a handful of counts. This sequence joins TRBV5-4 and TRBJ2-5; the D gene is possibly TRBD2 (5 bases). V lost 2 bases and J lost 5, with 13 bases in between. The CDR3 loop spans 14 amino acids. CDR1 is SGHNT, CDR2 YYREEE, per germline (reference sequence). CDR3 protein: CASSFRRFGETQYF. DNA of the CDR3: TGTGCCAGCAGCTTTAGGAGGTTCGGCGAGACCCAGTACTTC.

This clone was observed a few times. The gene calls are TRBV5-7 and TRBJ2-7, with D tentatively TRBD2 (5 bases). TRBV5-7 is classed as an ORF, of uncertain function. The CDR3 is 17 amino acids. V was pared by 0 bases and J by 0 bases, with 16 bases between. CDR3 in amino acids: CASSLVIVSGSSYEQYF. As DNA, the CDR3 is TGTGCCAGCAGCTTGGTAATAGTATCGGGGAGCTCCTACGAGCAGTACTTC.

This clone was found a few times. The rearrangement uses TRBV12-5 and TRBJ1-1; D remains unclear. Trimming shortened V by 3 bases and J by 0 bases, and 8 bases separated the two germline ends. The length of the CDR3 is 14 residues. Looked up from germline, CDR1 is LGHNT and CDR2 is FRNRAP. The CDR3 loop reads CASGFTGVNTEAFF. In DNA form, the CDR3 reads TGTGCTAGTGGTTTTACCGGGGTGAACACTGAAGCTTTCTTT.

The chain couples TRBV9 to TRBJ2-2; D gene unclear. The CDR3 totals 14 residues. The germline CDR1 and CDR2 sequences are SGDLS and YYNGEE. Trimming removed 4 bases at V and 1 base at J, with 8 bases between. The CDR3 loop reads CASSHAVNTGELFF. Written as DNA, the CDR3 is TGTGCCAGCAGCCATGCGGTGAACACCGGGGAGCTGTTTTTT.

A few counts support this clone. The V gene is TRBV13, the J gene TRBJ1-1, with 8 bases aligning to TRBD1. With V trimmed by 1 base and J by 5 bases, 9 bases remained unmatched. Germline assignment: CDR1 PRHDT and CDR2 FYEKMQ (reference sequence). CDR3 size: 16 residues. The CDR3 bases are TGTGCCAGCAGCTTAGAAATTGGGACAGGCAGGACTGAAGCTTTCTTT. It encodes CASSLEIGTGRTEAFF.

CDR3 sequence (DNA): TGCGCCAGCAGCCCATGGGACAGCTCTAATGAAAAACTGTTTTTT. It encodes CASSPWDSSNEKLFF. The chain carries TRBV5-1 and TRBJ1-4, with 7 bases lining up with TRBD1. Germline CDR1 and CDR2: SGHRS and YFSETQ. This CDR3 region has 15 residues. Trimming at V came to 4 bases and at J to 3 bases, leaving 6 bases not matched to a gene.

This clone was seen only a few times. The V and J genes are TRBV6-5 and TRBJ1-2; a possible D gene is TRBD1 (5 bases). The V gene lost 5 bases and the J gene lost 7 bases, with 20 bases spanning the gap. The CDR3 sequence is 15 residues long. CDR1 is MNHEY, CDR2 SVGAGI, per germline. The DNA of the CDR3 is TGTGCCAGCAGTAACGGTTCAGGGTTCTCGGGTGGCTACACCTTC. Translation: CASSNGSGFSGGYTF.

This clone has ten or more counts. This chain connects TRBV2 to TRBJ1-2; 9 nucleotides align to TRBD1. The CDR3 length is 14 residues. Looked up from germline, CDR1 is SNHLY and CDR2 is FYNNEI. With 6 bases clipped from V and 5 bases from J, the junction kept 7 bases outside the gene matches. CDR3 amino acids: CASSATGGAYGYTF. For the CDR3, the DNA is TGTGCCAGCAGCGCAACAGGGGGCGCGTATGGCTACACCTTC.

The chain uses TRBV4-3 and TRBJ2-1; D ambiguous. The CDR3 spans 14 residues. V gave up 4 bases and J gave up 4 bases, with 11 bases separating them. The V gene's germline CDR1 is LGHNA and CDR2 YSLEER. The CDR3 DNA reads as TGCGCCAGCAGCCCTTTAAACTTGTACAATGAGCAGTTCTTC. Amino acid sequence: CASSPLNLYNEQFF.